A single sample gave rise to the 28 T cell receptor beta chains below, sequenced in a study of blood T cell repertoires in COVID-19 (dated by TCRdb to the early 2020s). To prepare the library, the immunoSEQ multiplex PCR assay was applied. The table was pulled from immuneACCESS by TCRdb, which kept in-frame rearrangements only. Such tables lose some clones; where checked, under half of the loss comes from unresolved V genes, and the rest has no known cause. Counted in this sample were approximately 200,000 clones; 70% to 90% of them appeared once. 1.1% of the sample belongs to the ten largest clones. Sequenced sample: peripheral blood. All receptors come from a man aged 30 to 45 with acute or convalescent COVID-19.

V is TRBV20-1 and J is TRBJ1-5, with 7 bases identical to TRBD1. This CDR3 is built from 14 residues. Trimming took 3 bases from V and 6 from J; bases not matched to a gene: 8. Per the germline V gene, CDR1 is DFQATT and CDR2 is SNEGSKA (reference sequence). Written as DNA, the CDR3 is TGCAGTGCTAGTGGTCCACAGGGGACTCAGCCCCAGCATTTT. As protein: CSASGPQGTQPQHF.

The V call is TRBV7-3, the J call TRBJ1-1; possible D gene TRBD1, 5 bases. V was cut by 2 bases and J by 7 bases, with 11 bases left in between. This CDR3 spans 13 amino acids. CDR1 is SGHTA, CDR2 FQGTGA, per germline. The chain's CDR3 is CASSLDPGGEAFF. The CDR3 DNA sequence: TGTGCCAGCAGCTTAGACCCGGGGGGTGAAGCTTTCTTT. Drawing the rest from reference TRBV7-3 and TRBJ1-1, the complete variable domain is GAGVSQTPSNKVTEKGKYVELRCDPISGHTALYWYRQSLGQGPEFLIYFQGTGAADDSGLPNDRFFAVRPEGSVSTLKIQRTERGDSAVYLCASSLDPGGEAFFGQGTRLTVV.

The chain is built from TRBV2 and TRBJ1-1; tentative D call: TRBD1 (6 bases). The CDR3 extends over 17 amino acids. The ends were cut back, 6 bases at V and 1 base at J, with 21 bases in the middle. CDR1 is SNHLY and CDR2 is FYNNEI in the germline V gene. The CDR3 here is CASRDPRGKVENTEAFF. CDR3 coding DNA: TGTGCCAGCAGAGATCCCAGGGGAAAGGTCGAGAACACTGAAGCTTTCTTT.

The chain couples TRBV1 to TRBJ2-2; the D segment call TRBD2 is taken from the table without a DNA check. TRBV1 is described as a pseudogene. The CDR3 length is 14 residues. This chain's CDR3 is CTSSPAGNTGELFF. The CDR3 nucleotides read TGCACCAGCAGCCCAGCGGGGAACACCGGGGAGCTGTTTTTT.

A few counts support this clone. The chain uses TRBV13 and TRBJ2-7; tentatively, D is TRBD2 (5 bases). CDR3 length: 16 amino acids. Germline V lookup: CDR1 PRHDT, CDR2 FYEKMQ (reference sequence). V was pared by 2 bases and J by 5 bases, with 19 bases between. The CDR3 loop is CASSLRVSGPLNEQYF. The CDR3 DNA sequence: TGTGCCAGCAGCTTAAGGGTAAGCGGTCCCCTGAACGAGCAGTACTTC.

This chain uses TRBV5-5 with TRBJ2-7; D perhaps matches TRBD2 (6 bases). Germline CDR1 and CDR2: SGHKS and YYEKEE (reference sequence). This CDR3 comprises 14 residues. V lost 1 base to trimming and J lost 0 bases, with 8 bases between them. In nucleotides, the CDR3 is TGTGCCAGCAGCTTGAGGCGGGACTCCTACGAGCAGTACTTC. This encodes CASSLRRDSYEQYF. Based on the CDR3 plus reference TRBV5-5 and TRBJ2-7, the full variable domain is DAGVTQSPTHLIKTRGQQVTLRCSPISGHKSVSWYQQVLGQGPQFIFQYYEKEERGRGNFPDRFSARQFPNYSSELNVNALLLGDSALYLCASSLRRDSYEQYFGPGTRLTVT.

The V call is TRBV7-3, the J call TRBJ1-1; D is unresolved. V was cut by 1 base and J by 3 bases, with 6 bases left in between. The CDR3 contains 13 residues. Germline CDR1 and CDR2: SGHTA and FQGTGA. The CDR3 bases are TGTGCCAGCAGCTTAAGCGGTGACACTGAAGCTTTCTTT. Translation gives CASSLSGDTEAFF.

The chain has TRBV7-2 and TRBJ2-5, with unresolved D. V gave up 0 bases and J gave up 1 base, with 12 bases separating them. CDR3 length: 16 amino acids. Germline CDR1 is SGHTA and CDR2 is FQGNSA. CDR3 region: CASSLAPRGAQETQYF. In DNA, the CDR3 is TGTGCCAGCAGCTTAGCGCCCCGTGGAGCCCAAGAGACCCAGTACTTC.

The chain employs TRBV11-3 and TRBJ2-7, with D maybe TRBD1 (7 bases). The CDR3 totals 17 residues. Germline CDR1 and CDR2: SGHNT and YENEEA. The germline V and J ends were trimmed by 0 bases and 1 base, with 16 bases remaining between them. CDR3 nucleotide sequence: TGTGCCAGCAGCTTAGATTTGTCAGGGGGGCCGTCCTACGAGCAGTACTTC. It encodes CASSLDLSGGPSYEQYF.

V and J are TRBV5-8 and TRBJ1-5, with 8 bases matching TRBD1. The V gene end was trimmed by 4 bases and the J gene end by 0 bases; junction bases not matched to a gene: 9. The CDR3 contains 17 residues. Germline values: CDR1 SGHTS, CDR2 YDEGEE. The CDR3 coding sequence is TGTGCCAGCAGCCAAGGGACAGGAGCTTATAGCAATCAGCCCCAGCATTTT. Translating it yields CASSQGTGAYSNQPQHF.

The chain carries TRBV3-1 (or the pseudogene TRBV3-2) and TRBJ2-1; D gene unclear. V was cut by 2 bases and J by 4 bases, with 12 bases left in between. CDR3 size: 15 residues. Germline CDR1 is LGHDT and CDR2 is YNNKEL (reference sequence). This chain's CDR3 is CASSQSQVRYNEQFF. The DNA of the CDR3 is TGTGCCAGCAGCCAAAGTCAAGTGAGATACAATGAGCAGTTCTTC.

This clone was counted a single time. The chain uses TRBV4-2 and TRBJ2-3, with D tentatively TRBD1 (6 bases). This CDR3 has 17 residues. Germline CDR1 and CDR2: LGHNA and YNFKEQ. The V end lost 4 bases, the J end lost 3 bases, and 20 bases lay between the germline ends. CDR3 sequence (DNA): TGTGCCAGCAGCCGGAATTTCGGACAGTCGGAGACAGATACGCAGTATTTT. Protein: CASSRNFGQSETDTQYF.

The chain carries TRBV11-2 and TRBJ2-7, with D tentatively TRBD2 (6 bases). The V end was cut by 3 bases, the J end by 3 bases, with 15 bases between. Germline V gene sequence: CDR1 SGHAT, CDR2 FQNNGV. The CDR3 is 15 amino acids. DNA of the CDR3: TGTGCCAGCAGCTTCGACTCGCGGGAAAACTACGAGCAGTACTTC. This gives the protein CASSFDSRENYEQYF.

The V call is TRBV29-1, the J call TRBJ2-1; 9 nucleotides agree with TRBD2. CDR3 size: 15 residues. Germline CDR1 SQVTM, CDR2 ANQGSEA. The trim removed 7 bases at V and 7 bases at J, leaving 14 bases unmatched. The CDR3 region is CSAKGVAGVGNEQFF. The CDR3 nucleotides are TGCAGCGCCAAGGGGGTAGCGGGAGTTGGGAATGAGCAGTTCTTC.

The rearrangement uses TRBV18 and TRBJ1-3, with a weak D call TRBD1 (5 bases). The CDR3 sequence is 19 residues long. Per the germline V gene, CDR1 is KGHSH and CDR2 is LQKENI. V lost 3 bases to trimming and J lost 2 bases, with 23 bases between them. The CDR3, as DNA: TGTGCCAGCTCACCCCTTAGGGGCATCCGCCAGGGCCCTGGAAACACCATATATTTT. Translated: CASSPLRGIRQGPGNTIYF.

V is TRBV7-9 and J is TRBJ2-5, with 11 nucleotides matching TRBD1. Trimming cost V 1 base and J 5 bases; bases outside gene matches: 6. The CDR3 length is 16 residues. CDR1 and CDR2 from the germline V gene are SEHNR and FQNEAQ (reference sequence). The CDR3, as DNA: TGTGCCAGCAGCTTAGGCGGACAGGGGGCAGGGGAGACCCAGTACTTC. Residues: CASSLGGQGAGETQYF. Filled out from reference TRBV7-9 and TRBJ2-5, the complete variable domain reads DTGVSQNPRHKITKRGQNVTFRCDPISEHNRLYWYRQTLGQGPEFLTYFQNEAQLEKSRLLSDRFSAERPKGSFSTLEIQRTEQGDSAMYLCASSLGGQGAGETQYFGPGTRLLVL.

The CDR3 bases are TGTGCCAGCAGCGTAGCTAGCGGGAGGTCCTACAATGAGCAGTTCTTC. It is translated as CASSVASGRSYNEQFF. The gene calls are TRBV9 and TRBJ2-1, with TRBD2 identical over 11 bases. The CDR3 runs 16 residues. The germline V gene encodes CDR1 SGDLS and CDR2 YYNGEE. The junction had 0 bases not matched to a gene; V was cut back by 0 bases and J by 1 base. Full variable domain (outside the CDR3, taken from reference TRBV9 and TRBJ2-1): DSGVTQTPKHLITATGQRVTLRCSPRSGDLSVYWYQQSLDQGLQFLIQYYNGEERAKGNILERFSAQQFPDLHSELNLSSLELGDSALYFCASSVASGRSYNEQFFGPGTRLTVL.

The genes are TRBV9 and TRBJ2-7; 9 bases line up with TRBD2. Germline-derived CDR1 and CDR2 are SGDLS and YYNGEE. V gave up 0 bases and J gave up 11 bases; unmatched junction bases: 6. The CDR3 is made up of 13 amino acids. The CDR3 is CASSVEAGGPEYF. In nucleotides, the CDR3 is TGTGCCAGCAGCGTAGAGGCGGGAGGGCCCGAGTACTTC.

The chain has TRBV15 and TRBJ1-2; the D is unclear. Per germline, CDR1 LNHNV and CDR2 YYDKDF (reference sequence). This CDR3 has 15 amino acids. V lost 1 base and J lost 7, with 16 bases in between. CDR3 region: CATSRGPRIGFGYTF. CDR3 DNA: TGTGCCACCAGCAGAGGCCCCAGGATTGGGTTTGGCTACACCTTC.

The chain has TRBV7-9 and TRBJ1-1; D is ambiguous. With 5 bases removed from V and 3 bases from J, the gap between germline ends came to 16 bases. CDR1 is SEHNR and CDR2 is FQNEAQ in the germline V gene (reference sequence). The CDR3 spans 15 residues. The CDR3 DNA reads as TGTGCCAGCAGCCCAGGACGGGAAGGAGACACTGAAGCTTTCTTT. Translating it yields CASSPGREGDTEAFF.

J is TRBJ1-1 and V is TRBV10-2, with 7 bases identical to TRBD1. The germline CDR1 and CDR2 sequences are WSHSY and SAAADI. This CDR3 has 13 amino acids. With V trimmed by 10 bases and J by 0 bases, 5 bases remained unmatched. DNA for the CDR3: TGCGCCACCCGACAGGGCATGAACACTGAAGCTTTCTTT. As protein: CATRQGMNTEAFF.

This chain links TRBV6-1 with TRBJ2-1, with D maybe TRBD1 (6 bases). The V gene lost 2 bases and the J gene lost 15 bases, with 17 bases spanning the gap. Germline V CDR1 and CDR2: MNHNS, SASEGT. CDR3 length: 13 amino acids. The CDR3 reads CASSELVDRSRFF. The CDR3 DNA is TGTGCCAGCAGTGAACTGGTTGACAGGTCAAGGTTCTTC.

In its sample, this clone was seen once. The V and J genes are TRBV30 and TRBJ2-2, with TRBD1 as a possible D gene (5 bases). This CDR3 has 13 amino acids. V was shortened by 4 bases and J by 3 bases, with 9 bases between the two germline ends. The germline V gene has CDR1 GTSNPN and CDR2 SVGIG (reference sequence). The CDR3 region has the DNA TGTGCCTGGACAGGGTTCGACACCGGGGAGCTGTTTTTT. Translated: CAWTGFDTGELFF.

The chain carries TRBV5-1 and TRBJ2-7; D gene ambiguous. With 8 bases removed from V and 6 bases from J, the gap between germline ends came to 12 bases. The CDR3 extends over 11 amino acids. CDR1 is SGHRS, CDR2 YFSETQ, per germline. CDR3 coding DNA: TGCGCCAGATCTTCCTCGAGCGAGCAGTACTTC. It translates to CARSSSSEQYF.

V gene TRBV5-4 combines with J gene TRBJ1-2; D gene unclear. The CDR3 has 14 residues. The germline V gene encodes CDR1 SGHNT and CDR2 YYREEE (reference sequence). The germline V and J ends were trimmed by 4 bases and 4 bases, with 14 bases remaining between them. CDR3 sequence (DNA): TGTGCCAGCAGCCCAGGAGGAAGTTCCTATGGCTACACCTTC. Translation gives CASSPGGSSYGYTF.

The chain carries TRBV2 and TRBJ2-3, with TRBD2 identical over 10 bases. Germline assignment: CDR1 SNHLY and CDR2 FYNNEI. This CDR3 has 14 amino acids. Trimming at V came to 6 bases and at J to 4 bases, leaving 4 bases not matched to a gene. Here the CDR3 reads CASRGLANPDTQYF. In DNA form, the CDR3 reads TGTGCCAGCAGGGGACTAGCGAACCCAGATACGCAGTATTTT.

V usage is TRBV2 and J usage is TRBJ2-5, with TRBD1 identical over 10 bases. The CDR3 consists of 15 residues. Germline V CDR1 and CDR2: SNHLY, FYNNEI. Trimming removed 5 bases from V and 0 bases from J; junction bases left unmatched: 3. This CDR3 reads CASSRTGGNQETQYF. The CDR3 DNA is TGTGCCAGCAGTCGGACAGGGGGGAACCAAGAGACCCAGTACTTC.

The CDR3 region is CASSPQTPPYGYTF. CDR3 nucleotide sequence: TGTGCCAGCAGCCCCCAGACTCCGCCCTATGGCTACACCTTC. V and J are TRBV27 and TRBJ1-2; D unresolved. The V end was cut by 6 bases, the J end by 4 bases, with 15 bases between. The CDR3 totals 14 residues. Germline CDR1 and CDR2: MNHEY and SMNVEV (reference sequence).